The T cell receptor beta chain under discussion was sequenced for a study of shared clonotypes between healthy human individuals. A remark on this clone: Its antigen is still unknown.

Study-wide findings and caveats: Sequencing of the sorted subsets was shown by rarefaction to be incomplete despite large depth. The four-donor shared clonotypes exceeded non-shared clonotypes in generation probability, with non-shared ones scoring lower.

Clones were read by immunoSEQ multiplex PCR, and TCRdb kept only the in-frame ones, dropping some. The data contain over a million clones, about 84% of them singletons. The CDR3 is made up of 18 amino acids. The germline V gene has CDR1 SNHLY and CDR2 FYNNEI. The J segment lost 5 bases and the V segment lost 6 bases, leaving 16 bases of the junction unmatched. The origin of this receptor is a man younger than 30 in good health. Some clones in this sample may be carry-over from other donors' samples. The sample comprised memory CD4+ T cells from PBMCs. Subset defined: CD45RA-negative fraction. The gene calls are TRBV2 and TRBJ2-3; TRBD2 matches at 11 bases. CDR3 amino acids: CASRMGTSGSGGGDTQYF. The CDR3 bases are TGTGCCAGCAGGATGGGGACTAGCGGATCGGGCGGGGGAGATACGCAGTATTTT.